What follows are 14 T cell receptor beta chains derived from one specimen sequenced in a study of CD8+CD57+ T cells in acquired aplastic anemia. It was genomic DNA that served as the template for profiling TCR beta VDJ and CDR3. TCRdb fed the reads into MiXCR, producing one record per CDR3 protein. This table has 180,000 or so distinct CDR3 sequences, more than 60% appearing once. It was patients with CD8+CD57+ cell expansion by flow cytometry who were chosen for sequencing. Sequencing used sorted CD4+, CD8+, or CD8+CD57+ T cells (not recorded which) from PBMCs. The source of these receptors is a human donor with aplastic anemia.

Many counts were recorded for this clonotype. This rearrangement joins TRBV11-2 to TRBJ2-3; 10 bases line up with TRBD2. This CDR3 contains 15 residues. J was trimmed by 6 bases and V by 0 bases; bases with no gene match: 3. Germline lookup yields CDR1 SGHAT and CDR2 FQNNGV. CDR3 protein: CASSLDGLAADTQYF. CDR3 in DNA: TGTGCCAGCAGCTTAGATGGACTAGCGGCTGATACGCAGTATTTT.

The sample holds many counts of this clonotype. The chain carries TRBV2 and TRBJ1-5, with D possibly being TRBD1 (6 bases). The CDR3 covers 14 residues. Trimming took off 3 bases at V and 6 bases at J, with 12 bases between the two ends. CDR1 and CDR2 from the germline V gene are SNHLY and FYNNEI. Written as DNA, the CDR3 is TGTGCCAGCAGTGAGTTTTCAGGGGTTCAGCCCCAGCATTTT. Its translation: CASSEFSGVQPQHF. Variable domain in full (rest from reference TRBV2 and TRBJ1-5): EPEVTQTPSHQVTQMGQEVILRCVPISNHLYFYWYRQILGQKVEFLVSFYNNEISEKSEIFDDQFSVERPDGSNFTLKIRSTKLEDSAMYFCASSEFSGVQPQHFGDGTRLSIL.

This clonotype was counted at least ten times. The J gene is TRBJ2-7, the V gene TRBV4-1; maybe TRBD1 (6 bases). CDR1 MGHRA and CDR2 YSYEKL come from the germline V gene. The CDR3 is 13 residues long. The V and J ends lost 3 bases and 4 bases respectively, with 10 bases between them. CDR3 DNA: TGCGCCAGCAGCCAGGACAGTGGGTACGAGCAGTACTTC. Its translation is CASSQDSGYEQYF.

This clonotype was seen a handful of times. The chain carries TRBV29-1 and TRBJ2-7; a possible D gene is TRBD2 (7 bases). Per germline, CDR1 SQVTM and CDR2 ANQGSEA. Trimming pared 4 bases from V and 6 bases from J, leaving 19 bases between. The CDR3 is made up of 14 amino acids. This chain's CDR3 is CSVVGGASLGEQYF. CDR3 DNA sequence: TGCAGCGTTGTGGGGGGGGCTAGCTTGGGCGAGCAGTACTTC.

In its sample, this clonotype was seen many times. In DNA, the CDR3 is TGTGCCAGCAGTGCGACGACAGGGGCCTATGGCTACACCTTC. Residues: CASSATTGAYGYTF. The chain is built from TRBV6-1 and TRBJ1-2; the match to TRBD1 covers 8 bases. V lost 4 bases to trimming and J lost 4 bases; unmatched junction nucleotides: 5. From germline, CDR1 is MNHNS and CDR2 SASEGT. The CDR3 loop spans 14 amino acids.

This clonotype was recorded at least ten times. This rearrangement joins TRBV7-8 to TRBJ1-2, with a possible D match to TRBD1 (5 bases). Germline V lookup: CDR1 SGHVS, CDR2 FQNEAQ. Trimming left V 2 bases short and J 7 bases short, with 17 bases between. The CDR3 runs to 15 residues. The DNA of the CDR3 is TGTGCCAGCAGCTTAAGTCGAGGGGAGGGAGTTGGCTACACCTTC. Its translation: CASSLSRGEGVGYTF.

This clonotype showed up just once. The chain has TRBV20-1 and TRBJ1-1, with 7 bases lining up with TRBD1. V lost 1 base and J lost 13; bases outside the gene matches: 6. Germline V gene lookup returns CDR1 DFQATT and CDR2 SNEGSKA (reference sequence). The length of the CDR3 is 11 residues. This CDR3 reads CSARVTGQSFF. As DNA, the CDR3 is TGCAGTGCTAGAGTTACGGGACAGAGTTTCTTT.

As to this clonotype: The CDR3 carries no conserved terminal phenylalanine or tryptophan, so it likely arises from a read error. The V gene is TRBV13, the J gene TRBJ1-2; D not certain. There are 15 residues in the CDR3. Trimming removed 5 bases from V and 2 bases from J, with 15 bases in between. Germline lookup yields CDR1 PRHDT and CDR2 FYEKMQ (reference sequence). In DNA, the CDR3 is TGTGCCAGCAGCCTTGGGTACCCCCCCAACTATGGCTACACCGTC. It yields the protein CASSLGYPPNYGYTV.

V gene TRBV25-1 combines with J gene TRBJ1-2, with a possible D match to TRBD1 (5 bases). Germline loops: CDR1 MGHDK, CDR2 SYGVNS. V gave up 6 bases and J gave up 8 bases, with 10 bases separating them. This CDR3 contains 11 residues. CDR3 DNA sequence: TGTGCCAGCAGACAGACAGCCGGCTACACCTTC. It is translated as CASRQTAGYTF.

This clonotype was counted a few times. J is TRBJ2-3 and V is TRBV12-3 or TRBV12-4; 13 nucleotides agree with TRBD2. The junction had 6 bases not matched to a gene; V was cut back by 6 bases and J by 3 bases. The CDR3 is 16 residues long. This CDR3 reads CASSSTSGGATDTQYF. CDR3 in DNA: TGTGCCAGCAGCTCCACTAGCGGGGGGGCGACAGATACGCAGTATTTT.

This rearrangement joins TRBV10-3 to TRBJ2-7; D is uncertain. V lost 5 bases and J 0 bases, leaving 8 bases between the germline ends. The CDR3 is made up of 13 amino acids. In germline, CDR1 is ENHRY, CDR2 SYGVKD. CDR3 coding DNA: TGTGCCATCAGTCCGATCAGCTCCTACGAGCAGTACTTC. Amino acid sequence: CAISPISSYEQYF.

This sequence joins TRBV4-1 and TRBJ2-7, with no clear D. With 2 bases removed from V and 4 bases from J, the gap between germline ends came to 6 bases. The CDR3 loop spans 12 amino acids. Germline V gene data show CDR1 as MGHRA and CDR2 as YSYEKL. The CDR3 nucleotides are TGCGCCAGCAGCCAACTGGGGTACGAGCAGTACTTC. Encoded protein: CASSQLGYEQYF.

This sequence joins TRBV10-3 and TRBJ2-1; tentatively, D is TRBD2 (7 bases). CDR1 and CDR2 from the germline V gene are ENHRY and SYGVKD. The CDR3 runs to 15 residues. V dropped 9 bases and J dropped 6 bases, with 21 bases sitting between them. Here the CDR3 reads CAMLDVPGGPNEQFF. DNA of the CDR3: TGTGCCATGCTGGATGTACCCGGGGGGCCCAATGAGCAGTTCTTC.

The chain combines TRBV29-1 with TRBJ1-1; D is possibly TRBD1 (5 bases). The ends were cut back, 8 bases at V and 1 base at J, with 8 bases in the middle. Looked up from germline, CDR1 is SQVTM and CDR2 is ANQGSEA. This CDR3 has 11 amino acids. DNA of the CDR3: TGCAGCTTGAGGGGGAACACTGAAGCTTTCTTT. Translating gives CSLRGNTEAFF.